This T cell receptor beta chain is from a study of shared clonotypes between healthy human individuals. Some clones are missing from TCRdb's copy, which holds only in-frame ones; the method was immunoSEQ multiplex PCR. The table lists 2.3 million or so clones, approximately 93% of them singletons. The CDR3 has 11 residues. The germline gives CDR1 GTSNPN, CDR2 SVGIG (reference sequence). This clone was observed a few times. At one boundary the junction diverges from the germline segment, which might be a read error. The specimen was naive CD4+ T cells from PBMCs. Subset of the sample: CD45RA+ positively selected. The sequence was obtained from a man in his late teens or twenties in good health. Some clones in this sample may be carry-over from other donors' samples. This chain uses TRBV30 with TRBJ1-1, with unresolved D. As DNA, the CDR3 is TGTGCCTGGAGCGAGGCAACGGGAGTTCAATTT. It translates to CAWSEATGVQF.